The rows below give T cell receptor beta chains drawn from one sample of a study of blood T cell repertoires in COVID-19. Only in-frame clones appear in the TCRdb table, and some are missing; sequencing was by immunoSEQ multiplex PCR. The repertoire consists of 55,000 to 65,000 clones, with about 81% occurring once and the leading ten covering roughly 30%. Sequencing input: peripheral blood. The receptors shown here come from a man aged 60-69 years with COVID-19, enrolled during active disease. Both conserved end residues are part of each CDR3. The D gene is left open where the match is weak. The size of a clone is reported for some rows only, either as once, few or many, or as a class for expanded clones.

>NA|TRBJ2-1|few|TRBV29-1
TGCAGCGTTGGGACGGGAGTCAGCAATGAGCAGTTCTTC
CSVGTGVSNEQFF
>TRBD2|TRBJ2-1|NA|TRBV27
TGTGCCAGCAGTAGGACTAGCAATGAGCAGTTCTTC
CASSRTSNEQFF
>NA|TRBJ1-2|NA|TRBV12-3/TRBV12-4
TGTGCCAGCAGCCGTGCGAACTATGGCTACACCTTC
CASSRANYGYTF
>NA|TRBJ1-5|NA|TRBV30
TGTGCCTGGAGTCCAGGACAGCACAATCAGCCCCAGCATTTT
CAWSPGQHNQPQHF
>TRBD2|TRBJ2-1|NA|TRBV19
TGTGCCAGTAGTATAATTGGGACTAGCGGGAGCAATGAGCAGTTCTTC
CASSIIGTSGSNEQFF
>NA|TRBJ1-4|NA|TRBV19
TGTGCCAGTAGTATCGATGCCTCCGGGGGGGCGAGGGAAAAACTGTTTTTT
CASSIDASGGAREKLFF
>NA|TRBJ1-4|NA|TRBV19
TGTGCCAGTAGTACCACCGGGACAAATGAAAAACTGTTTTTT
CASSTTGTNEKLFF
>TRBD1|TRBJ2-5|NA|TRBV27
TGTGCCAGCAGTCCGCTCGACAGGGTGAAGGCGACCCAGTACTTC
CASSPLDRVKATQYF
>NA|TRBJ1-1|many|TRBV6-5
TGTGCCAGCGCGGGGAACACTGAAGCTTTCTTT
CASAGNTEAFF
>NA|TRBJ1-1|NA|TRBV29-1
TGCAGCGTTGACGAGGGATGGACTGAAGCTTTCTTT
CSVDEGWTEAFF